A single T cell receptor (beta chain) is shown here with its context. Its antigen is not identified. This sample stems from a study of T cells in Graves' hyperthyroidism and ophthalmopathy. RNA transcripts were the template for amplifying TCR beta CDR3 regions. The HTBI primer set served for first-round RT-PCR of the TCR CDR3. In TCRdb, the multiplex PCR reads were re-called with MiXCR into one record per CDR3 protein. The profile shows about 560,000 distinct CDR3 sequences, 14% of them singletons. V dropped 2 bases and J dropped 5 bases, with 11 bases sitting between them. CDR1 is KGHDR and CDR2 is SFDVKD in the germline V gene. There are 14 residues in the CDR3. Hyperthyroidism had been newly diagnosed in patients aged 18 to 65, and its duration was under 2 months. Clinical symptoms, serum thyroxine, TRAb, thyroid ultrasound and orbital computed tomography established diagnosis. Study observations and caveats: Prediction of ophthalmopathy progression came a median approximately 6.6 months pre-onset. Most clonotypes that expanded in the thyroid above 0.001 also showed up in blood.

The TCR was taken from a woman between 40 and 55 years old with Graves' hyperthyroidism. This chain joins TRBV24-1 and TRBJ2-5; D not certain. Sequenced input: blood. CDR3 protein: CATSDSTRLETQYF. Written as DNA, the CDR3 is TGTGCCACCAGTGATTCGACCCGACTGGAGACCCAGTACTTC.